This TCR beta chain was retrieved from a study of CD8 T cells in ankylosing spondylitis. Trimming shortened V by 8 bases and J by 10 bases, and 15 bases separated the two germline ends. The CDR3 is made up of 13 amino acids. Germline CDR1 and CDR2: MDHEN and SYDVKM. Each CDR3 protein gets one entry after TCRdb re-called the 5' RACE reads with MiXCR. Of approximately 240,000 distinct CDR3 sequences in the sample, roughly a quarter are singletons; the top ten hold more than 0.6%. Sequencing was carried out using blood, either unsorted or a sorted T cell fraction (not recorded which). The sequence came from a male donor with ankylosing spondylitis or in good health (not recorded which). This chain uses TRBV28 with TRBJ1-6, with D perhaps TRBD1 (5 bases). As DNA, the CDR3 is TGTGCCAGCCCGGCGGGGGTTAACTCACCCCTCCACTTT. Its translation is CASPAGVNSPLHF.